The rows below give T cell receptor beta chains drawn from one sample of a study of CD8+ T cells in alopecia areata. Profiling relied on immunoSEQ multiplex PCR, and the TCRdb table lists in-frame clones only, not all of them. The sample records about 180,000 clones, roughly 65% being singletons. The specimen comprised CD4+ T cells sorted from blood, sampled at week 0. These receptors were taken from a human donor with alopecia areata. Both conserved end residues are part of each CDR3. A D gene is named only where the DNA matches it firmly. Only some rows state a clone size, as once, few, many or a class for expanded clones.

cdr3_nt: TGTGCCAGCTCGCCATCGGAGAGGCACACCGGGGAGCTGTTTTTT; cdr3_aa: CASSPSERHTGELFF; v_call: TRBV18; j_call: TRBJ2-2; clone_size: NA; d_call: NA
cdr3_nt: TGTGCCTGGAGCCACAGGGATTGGGGCACTGAAGCTTTCTTT; cdr3_aa: CAWSHRDWGTEAFF; v_call: TRBV30; j_call: TRBJ1-1; clone_size: NA; d_call: NA
cdr3_nt: TGTGCCAGCAGCTCAGACCGGGACCCCTCCTTT; cdr3_aa: CASSSDRDPSF; v_call: TRBV11-2; j_call: TRBJ1-4; clone_size: NA; d_call: NA
cdr3_nt: TGCAGCGTCCTGCCGGGACTAGCGGACAATGAGCAGTTCTTC; cdr3_aa: CSVLPGLADNEQFF; v_call: TRBV29-1; j_call: TRBJ2-1; clone_size: NA; d_call: TRBD2
cdr3_nt: TGTGCCAGCAGCCAGGGACTTTCCTACGAGCAGTACTTC; cdr3_aa: CASSQGLSYEQYF; v_call: TRBV11-2; j_call: TRBJ2-7; clone_size: NA; d_call: NA
cdr3_nt: TGTGCCTGCACCCAGGGTCTAGGTTCACCCCTCCACTTT; cdr3_aa: CACTQGLGSPLHF; v_call: TRBV30; j_call: TRBJ1-6; clone_size: NA; d_call: NA
cdr3_nt: TGTGCCAGCAGCATCGGACTAGGACCACACAATGAGCAGTTCTTC; cdr3_aa: CASSIGLGPHNEQFF; v_call: TRBV7-2; j_call: TRBJ2-1; clone_size: NA; d_call: TRBD2
cdr3_nt: TGCAGCGTTGAAGGCCCCCGGGACGACTCCTACGAGCAGTACTTC; cdr3_aa: CSVEGPRDDSYEQYF; v_call: TRBV29-1; j_call: TRBJ2-7; clone_size: NA; d_call: NA
cdr3_nt: TGTGCCAGCAGCCCCCAAGGACAGGTCCAAGAGACCCAGTACTTC; cdr3_aa: CASSPQGQVQETQYF; v_call: TRBV7-2; j_call: TRBJ2-5; clone_size: NA; d_call: TRBD1
cdr3_nt: TGCGCCAGCAGCCCGACTAGCGGGGGTTCGGGCATTCAGTACTTC; cdr3_aa: CASSPTSGGSGIQYF; v_call: TRBV4-3; j_call: TRBJ2-4; clone_size: few; d_call: TRBD2
cdr3_nt: TGCAGCGCACGATTAGGGAGTGATCACAATGAGCAGTTCTTC; cdr3_aa: CSARLGSDHNEQFF; v_call: TRBV29-1; j_call: TRBJ2-1; clone_size: NA; d_call: NA
cdr3_nt: TGTGCCTGGACCAGGGCGAGACAGGGAGCCGGCTACACCTTC; cdr3_aa: CAWTRARQGAGYTF; v_call: TRBV30; j_call: TRBJ1-2; clone_size: NA; d_call: TRBD1
cdr3_nt: TGTGCTAGTGGGTCCGGGACAGGGTCGAAACATTTT; cdr3_aa: CASGSGTGSKHF; v_call: TRBV12-5; j_call: TRBJ1-5; clone_size: NA; d_call: TRBD1
cdr3_nt: TGTGCCAGCAGCTCCGTCCTAGATACGCAGTATTTT; cdr3_aa: CASSSVLDTQYF; v_call: TRBV11-2; j_call: TRBJ2-3; clone_size: once; d_call: NA
cdr3_nt: TGCAGCGTTGCCCAATCGTGGGGAAGCTATGGCTACACCTTC; cdr3_aa: CSVAQSWGSYGYTF; v_call: TRBV29-1; j_call: TRBJ1-2; clone_size: NA; d_call: NA
cdr3_nt: TGTGCCACCACCGGGAGCCCCTACGAGCAGTACTTC; cdr3_aa: CATTGSPYEQYF; v_call: TRBV2; j_call: TRBJ2-7; clone_size: NA; d_call: NA
cdr3_nt: TGTGCCAGCAGCTTAGATGGGATTAATGAAAAACTGTTTTTT; cdr3_aa: CASSLDGINEKLFF; v_call: TRBV11-2; j_call: TRBJ1-4; clone_size: NA; d_call: NA
cdr3_nt: TGTGCCTGGAGTGTCGGGACAGTCAATCAGCCCCAGCATTTT; cdr3_aa: CAWSVGTVNQPQHF; v_call: TRBV30; j_call: TRBJ1-5; clone_size: NA; d_call: TRBD1
cdr3_nt: TGTGCCAGCAGCTCAATGGCCGGGACAATCACCGGGGAGCTGTTTTTT; cdr3_aa: CASSSMAGTITGELFF; v_call: TRBV7-2; j_call: TRBJ2-2; clone_size: NA; d_call: NA
cdr3_nt: TGTGCCAGCTCACCGCGACAGGGGGCGCCGGCAGAGACCCAGTACTTC; cdr3_aa: CASSPRQGAPAETQYF; v_call: TRBV18; j_call: TRBJ2-5; clone_size: NA; d_call: TRBD1
cdr3_nt: TGTGCCACGCCCGCCAGCCATGCCATTGGTACGCAGTATTTT; cdr3_aa: CATPASHAIGTQYF; v_call: TRBV6-4; j_call: TRBJ2-3; clone_size: once; d_call: NA
cdr3_nt: TGTGCCTGGAGTGTTAAGGGGATCGGTGGCTACACCTTC; cdr3_aa: CAWSVKGIGGYTF; v_call: TRBV30; j_call: TRBJ1-2; clone_size: NA; d_call: NA
cdr3_nt: TGCGCCAGCAGCTTGGACTGGGCAGCCAATACCCGAGAGACCCAGTACTTC; cdr3_aa: CASSLDWAANTRETQYF; v_call: TRBV5-1; j_call: TRBJ2-5; clone_size: once; d_call: NA
cdr3_nt: TGTGCCTGGAGTGTACTACTCACCGGGGAGCTGTTTTTT; cdr3_aa: CAWSVLLTGELFF; v_call: TRBV30; j_call: TRBJ2-2; clone_size: NA; d_call: NA
cdr3_nt: TGTGCCAGCACCATTCACCCGACAGCGAACACTGAAGCTTTCTTT; cdr3_aa: CASTIHPTANTEAFF; v_call: TRBV6-1; j_call: TRBJ1-1; clone_size: few; d_call: NA
cdr3_nt: TGCAGTGCTAGCAAGTCCAATGAGCAGTTCTTC; cdr3_aa: CSASKSNEQFF; v_call: TRBV20-1; j_call: TRBJ2-1; clone_size: NA; d_call: NA
cdr3_nt: TGTGCCTGGAGTCGGGGCCGAAGGTCTAATGAAAAACTGTTTTTT; cdr3_aa: CAWSRGRRSNEKLFF; v_call: TRBV30; j_call: TRBJ1-4; clone_size: NA; d_call: NA
cdr3_nt: TGTGCCAGCAGCTTGACTAGCGGGGGATTAGGTGAGCAGTTCTTC; cdr3_aa: CASSLTSGGLGEQFF; v_call: TRBV6-5; j_call: TRBJ2-1; clone_size: NA; d_call: TRBD2
cdr3_nt: TGCAGCGTTGGGGGGCGCGAGAATCATGGCTACACCTTC; cdr3_aa: CSVGGRENHGYTF; v_call: TRBV29-1; j_call: TRBJ1-2; clone_size: few; d_call: NA
cdr3_nt: TGTGCCAGCAGTGGGACAGTCCAAGGGTACGAGCAGTACTTC; cdr3_aa: CASSGTVQGYEQYF; v_call: TRBV6-5; j_call: TRBJ2-7; clone_size: few; d_call: TRBD1
cdr3_nt: TGCGCCAGCAGCTTGGTTTTCAGGGCAGGGGAGCAGTACTTC; cdr3_aa: CASSLVFRAGEQYF; v_call: TRBV5-1; j_call: TRBJ2-7; clone_size: NA; d_call: NA
cdr3_nt: TGCGCCAGCAGCGACGGTGAAGATACGCAGTATTTT; cdr3_aa: CASSDGEDTQYF; v_call: TRBV5-1; j_call: TRBJ2-3; clone_size: NA; d_call: NA
cdr3_nt: TGCGCCAGCAGTCGAGCTACCGCTCTTACAGATACGCAGTATTTT; cdr3_aa: CASSRATALTDTQYF; v_call: TRBV5-1; j_call: TRBJ2-3; clone_size: NA; d_call: NA
cdr3_nt: TGCGCCAGCAGTCCGACGAAAATGACCGTCTTTACCGAAGCTTTCTTT; cdr3_aa: CASSPTKMTVFTEAFF; v_call: TRBV23-1; j_call: TRBJ1-1; clone_size: NA; d_call: NA
cdr3_nt: TGTGCCTGGAGTGTAAACAGGGGCAAGCAGTTCTTC; cdr3_aa: CAWSVNRGKQFF; v_call: TRBV30; j_call: TRBJ2-1; clone_size: once; d_call: TRBD1
cdr3_nt: TGCGCCAGCAGGGAGAACACTGAAGCTTTCTTT; cdr3_aa: CASRENTEAFF; v_call: TRBV5-1; j_call: TRBJ1-1; clone_size: few; d_call: NA
cdr3_nt: TGCGCCAGCAAACAGACGGAAGCCCGCCAAGAGACCCAGTACTTC; cdr3_aa: CASKQTEARQETQYF; v_call: TRBV5-1; j_call: TRBJ2-5; clone_size: NA; d_call: NA
cdr3_nt: TGCAGCGTTGTGGACAACTCCTACGAGCAGTACTTC; cdr3_aa: CSVVDNSYEQYF; v_call: TRBV29-1; j_call: TRBJ2-7; clone_size: few; d_call: NA
cdr3_nt: TGTGCCAGCAGCACGGACAGGGACACCGGGGAGCTGTTTTTT; cdr3_aa: CASSTDRDTGELFF; v_call: TRBV7-7; j_call: TRBJ2-2; clone_size: few; d_call: TRBD1
cdr3_nt: TGTGCCAGCAGCTTAGCTAGCGTAGACACTGAAGCTTTCTTT; cdr3_aa: CASSLASVDTEAFF; v_call: TRBV7-8; j_call: TRBJ1-1; clone_size: NA; d_call: NA
cdr3_nt: TGTGCCAGCAGCGGTGGGGGGCCTGCCGATACGCAGTATTTT; cdr3_aa: CASSGGGPADTQYF; v_call: TRBV4-2; j_call: TRBJ2-3; clone_size: few; d_call: NA
cdr3_nt: TGCGCCAGCAGTCAAAGCGGTCTCCAGAACACTGAAGCTTTCTTT; cdr3_aa: CASSQSGLQNTEAFF; v_call: TRBV4-1; j_call: TRBJ1-1; clone_size: NA; d_call: NA
cdr3_nt: TGTGCCAGCAGCAGGGGATCTGGGGCCAACGTCCTGACTTTC; cdr3_aa: CASSRGSGANVLTF; v_call: TRBV13; j_call: TRBJ2-6; clone_size: NA; d_call: NA
cdr3_nt: TGCAGCGTCAAAAAGGGGGCAGGGCGGGATCAGCCCCAGCATTTT; cdr3_aa: CSVKKGAGRDQPQHF; v_call: TRBV29-1; j_call: TRBJ1-5; clone_size: NA; d_call: TRBD1
cdr3_nt: TGTGCCAGCAGGGACCTCTCGTCGCGGGAGCAGTTCTTC; cdr3_aa: CASRDLSSREQFF; v_call: TRBV2; j_call: TRBJ2-1; clone_size: NA; d_call: NA
cdr3_nt: TGCGCCAGCAGCTTGTCTACTATCACAGATACGCAGTATTTT; cdr3_aa: CASSLSTITDTQYF; v_call: TRBV5-1; j_call: TRBJ2-3; clone_size: few; d_call: NA
cdr3_nt: TGTGCCAGTAGTATTCCTTACCGACTGGATGGCTACACCTTC; cdr3_aa: CASSIPYRLDGYTF; v_call: TRBV19; j_call: TRBJ1-2; clone_size: NA; d_call: NA